This TCR beta chain was observed in a study of blood T cell repertoires in COVID-19 (dated by TCRdb to about 2020). In the study overall: Samples covering the acute and convalescent phases of COVID-19 were provided by collaborators in the United States, Italy and Spain. The repertoires were released in a freely available public database meant as a resource for research on the immune response to SARS-CoV-2. Samples came from the ongoing ImmuneRACE study (first 160 participants) plus 1,254 subjects from 6 global collaborators. The material from the prospective study consisted of cDNA or gDNA derived from T cells, B-cell-depleted T cells, or PBMCs. Deeply sampled blood TCRbeta repertoires from subjects exposed to, actively infected with, or recovered from COVID-19 were included in the dataset. HLA class I and class II types, where available, came from metadata supplied by the sample provider rather than from assay-based typing. Sample metadata almost always included a de-identified subject ID, COVID-19 status, age in years and sex.

Collaborating institutions collected whole blood in K2EDTA tubes following their own protocols. For TCRbeta analysis, collaborators shipped samples as frozen whole blood, isolated PBMCs, or DNA extracted from either of those sample types. The immunoSEQ Assay, a bias-controlled multiplex PCR, was used to amplify TCRbeta CDR3 regions from genomic DNA. The paper's data handling went like this. The number of nucleated cells in each sample was estimated by amplification of reference gene primers within the assay. Sequence reads were collapsed and filtered to measure the absolute abundance of every unique TCRbeta CDR3 rearrangement. Productive Simpson clonality was computed per sample as the square root of Simpson's diversity index over productive rearrangements. TCRdb carries this immuneACCESS record with in-frame sequences only. Its versions omit some clonotypes, under half of them owing to an unresolved V gene in the studies checked, with the rest unexplained. From that table come the V and J calls and clone size; the DNA was used to work out D and trimming. The sample table records 70,000 or so clones; 85% to 90% of these occur just once. The ten largest clones take up 9.5% to 13% of the sample.

The CDR3 has 12 amino acids, counting the end cysteine and phenylalanine. Here the CDR3 DNA is all that survives: 36 bases in frame from base 1. CDR1 and CDR2 are drawn from the germline V gene (reference sequence): SEHNR, FQNEAQ. The V end loses 5 bases and the J end loses 8 bases, and a stretch of 12 bases separates them. Overall study results and their limits: The quantity of clinical and demographic metadata differed by source and by participant and was supplied without curation.

This clone was seen just once. There is no known antigen for this receptor. Per-base quality was not reported, and no clone a single base away is much larger than it. Sequencing input: peripheral blood. Recombination linked TRBV7-9 to TRBJ1-2; TRBD1 is possibly the D segment (5 matching bases). The TCR sequence derives from a man aged 65-85 years with active or convalescent COVID-19. In nucleotide form, the sequence is TGTGCCAGCAGCCCCCAGGGTCGGGGCTACACCTTC. The resulting protein is CASSPQGRGYTF.